This T cell receptor (beta chain) was captured by sequencing in a study of T cells in localized non-small cell lung cancer. V trimming: 4 bases; J trimming: 2 bases; junction bases outside the gene matches: 9. The CDR3 sequence is 17 residues long. Germline V gives CDR1 SGHTA, CDR2 FQGNSA. A note on this clone: Antigen specificity is unknown.

Study-wide findings and caveats: Uninvolved neighboring lung showed the greatest T cell clonality, exceeding tumor.

Generated by immunoSEQ multiplex PCR, the TCRdb table keeps only in-frame clones and is missing some. Here the sample spans about 74,000 clones, 70% to 85% being singletons. The chain joins TRBV7-2 to TRBJ2-2; 8 bases line up with TRBD2. The TCR sequence derives from a female donor over 55 with stage I lung adenocarcinoma. The sample in question was peripheral blood, obtained before any cancer treatment. For the CDR3, the DNA is TGTGCCAGCAGCTGGCCCTTAGCGGGGCGAAACACCGGGGAGCTGTTTTTT. This encodes CASSWPLAGRNTGELFF.